The next 26 T cell receptor beta chains were all read from a single sample in a study of cytomegalovirus exposure and HLA in healthy donors. The primer mix had 60 Vbeta and 13 Jbeta primers. Only in-frame clones appear in the TCRdb table, and some are missing; sequencing was by immunoSEQ multiplex PCR. The profile covers 100,000 to 150,000 clones, with about 81% appearing a single time and 5.5% to 7% taken by the ten largest. Sequencing used PBMCs. Every receptor here comes from a woman aged 40 to 50 in good health and CMV-seropositive.

This clone was counted a few times. V is TRBV19 and J is TRBJ1-1; D unclear. Trimming pared 8 bases from V and 5 bases from J, leaving 12 bases between. There are 12 residues in the CDR3. CDR1 and CDR2 (germline): LNHDA, SQIVND (reference sequence). Written as DNA, the CDR3 is TGTGCCAGTCACCAACTCAAGACTGAAGCTTTCTTT. As protein: CASHQLKTEAFF.

The rearrangement uses TRBV27 and TRBJ1-6; tentatively, D is TRBD1 (5 bases). With 6 bases removed from V and 7 bases from J, the gap between germline ends came to 19 bases. Germline V gives CDR1 MNHEY, CDR2 SMNVEV (reference sequence). CDR3 length: 16 amino acids. This chain's CDR3 is CASRTWKGRRNSPLHF. For the CDR3, the DNA is TGTGCCAGCAGAACATGGAAGGGGAGGCGGAATTCACCCCTCCACTTT.

Here the CDR3 DNA reads TGTGCCAGCAGTGAGGAACTAGCTGGTAATGAGCAGTTCTTC. This encodes CASSEELAGNEQFF. This chain connects TRBV2 to TRBJ2-1, with D perhaps matching TRBD2 (6 bases). Trimming pared 3 bases from V and 7 bases from J, leaving 13 bases between. Germline CDR1 is SNHLY and CDR2 is FYNNEI. CDR3 length: 14 amino acids.

The rearrangement uses TRBV29-1 and TRBJ2-7, with 8 bases aligning to TRBD1. CDR1 and CDR2 (germline): SQVTM, ANQGSEA. The V and J ends lost 4 bases and 3 bases, in that order; junction bases with no gene match: 5. The CDR3 contains 13 residues. CDR3 sequence (DNA): TGCAGCGTTGGAGGACAGGGAAGCTACGAGCAGTACTTC. Its protein is CSVGGQGSYEQYF.

In the case of this clone: One end of the junction does not line up with germline, which may come from a read error. The chain is built from TRBV5-6 and TRBJ1-1, with D tentatively TRBD1 (6 bases). Germline CDR1 reads SGHDT; CDR2 reads YYEEEE. This CDR3 is 17 amino acids long. CDR3 coding DNA: TGTGCCAGCAGCTACTCAGGGGAGAGGTTGATGAACACTGAAGCTCTCTTT. Encoded protein: CASSYSGERLMNTEALF.

In its sample, this clone was seen once. V and J are TRBV13 and TRBJ2-1; 8 bases agree with TRBD2. V lost 4 bases, J lost 9 bases, and 14 bases stayed unmatched. The CDR3 contains 16 residues. From germline, CDR1 is PRHDT and CDR2 FYEKMQ (reference sequence). This chain's CDR3 is CASSSLLEREGPEQFF. CDR3 in DNA: TGTGCCAGCAGCTCCTTACTGGAACGGGAGGGCCCTGAGCAGTTCTTC.

The chain links TRBV4-2 to TRBJ1-6, with TRBD1 matching 9 bases. The CDR3 covers 15 residues. V lost 6 bases and J lost 7; bases outside the gene matches: 7. From germline, CDR1 is LGHNA and CDR2 YNFKEQ. This chain's CDR3 is CASSSQGAENSPLHF. In nucleotides, the CDR3 is TGTGCCAGCAGTTCACAGGGGGCTGAGAATTCACCCCTCCACTTT.

The genes are TRBV18 and TRBJ2-5; a possible D gene is TRBD1 (6 bases). This CDR3 is 14 amino acids long. Germline values: CDR1 KGHSH, CDR2 LQKENI. Trimming pared 6 bases from V and 1 base from J, leaving 12 bases between. CDR3 in DNA: TGTGCCAGCTCCCACAGGGAAACCCAAGAGACCCAGTACTTC. This gives the protein CASSHRETQETQYF.

The chain employs TRBV19 and TRBJ2-3; TRBD2 aligns across 16 bases. Germline V gene lookup returns CDR1 LNHDA and CDR2 SQIVND (reference sequence). V was pared by 7 bases and J by 8 bases, with 3 bases of the junction left unmatched. The CDR3 contains 14 residues. In nucleotides, the CDR3 is TGTGCCAGTAAGGGACTAGCGGGAGGGGGTACGCAGTATTTT. Translated: CASKGLAGGGTQYF.

The rearrangement links TRBV5-4 to TRBJ1-1; tentative D call: TRBD1 (5 bases). V lost 4 bases and J 4 bases, leaving 20 bases between the germline ends. CDR3 length equals 16 residues. Germline V gene sequence: CDR1 SGHNT, CDR2 YYREEE (reference sequence). CDR3 residues: CASSRGAGSSGTEAFF. The CDR3 DNA reads as TGTGCCAGCAGCCGCGGGGCAGGGTCGAGTGGCACTGAAGCTTTCTTT.

The chain has TRBV25-1 and TRBJ2-7; 8 bases line up with TRBD1. Germline V CDR1 and CDR2: MGHDK, SYGVNS. Germline trimming cut 3 bases from V and 2 bases from J; bases unmatched to any gene: 15. The CDR3 extends over 18 amino acids. The CDR3 bases are TGTGCCAGCAGTGATTCGAGAGACAGGGGAGCTTTAACCTACGAGCAGTACTTC. Its protein is CASSDSRDRGALTYEQYF.

The chain links TRBV2 to TRBJ2-2; D might be TRBD1 (6 bases). V lost 4 bases and J 2 bases, leaving 11 bases between the germline ends. Looked up from germline, CDR1 is SNHLY and CDR2 is FYNNEI. CDR3 length: 15 amino acids. The CDR3 reads CASSAQGLNTGELFF. The CDR3 DNA sequence: TGTGCCAGCAGTGCTCAGGGGCTAAACACCGGGGAGCTGTTTTTT.

This sequence joins TRBV27 and TRBJ2-3, with TRBD2 matching over 13 bases. The J segment lost 6 bases and the V segment lost 5 bases, leaving 11 bases of the junction unmatched. The CDR3 spans 17 residues. Germline V gene data show CDR1 as MNHEY and CDR2 as SMNVEV (reference sequence). Written as DNA, the CDR3 is TGTGCCAGCAGTCTAATACTAGCGGGAGGGCCAGGGGATACGCAGTATTTT. Translating gives CASSLILAGGPGDTQYF.

Only a few counts were recorded for this clone. The chain is built from TRBV14 and TRBJ2-7; no clear D. Germline V gives CDR1 SGHDN, CDR2 FVKESK. Trimming stripped 4 bases from V and 6 bases from J, with 10 bases between. CDR3 length: 12 residues. CDR3 nucleotides: TGTGCCAGCAGCCTAAGTCCGGGCGAGCAGTACTTC. Translated, it gives CASSLSPGEQYF.

The count of this clone is one. The chain uses TRBV28 and TRBJ1-2; a possible D gene is TRBD1 (5 bases). Germline V lookup: CDR1 MDHEN, CDR2 SYDVKM. This CDR3 is 12 amino acids long. The germline V and J ends were trimmed by 5 bases and 5 bases, with 9 bases remaining between them. The DNA for the CDR3 is TGTGCCAGCAGTCTCGGGGGATATGGCTACACCTTC. Protein: CASSLGGYGYTF.

This clone was seen once. This chain uses TRBV9 with TRBJ2-5, with D tentatively TRBD2 (5 bases). Germline V gene lookup returns CDR1 SGDLS and CDR2 YYNGEE. V lost 0 bases, J lost 4 bases, and 13 bases lay in between. The CDR3 length is 15 residues. The CDR3 DNA follows: TGTGCCAGCAGCGTAGGTGCGAGGGCTGTAGAGACCCAGTACTTC. It specifies CASSVGARAVETQYF.

The chain is built from TRBV16 and TRBJ1-5; D ambiguous. This CDR3 is built from 16 residues. Trimming pared 2 bases from V and 2 bases from J, leaving 13 bases between. From germline, CDR1 is KGHSY and CDR2 FQNENV. The CDR3 DNA sequence: TGTGCCAGCAGCCAAATCTACGCTCAGGGCAATCAGCCCCAGCATTTT. Amino acids: CASSQIYAQGNQPQHF. Drawing the rest from reference TRBV16 and TRBJ1-5, the complete variable domain is GEEVAQTPKHLVRGEGQKAKLYCAPIKGHSYVFWYQQVLKNEFKFLISFQNENVFDETGMPKERFSAKCLPNSPCSLEIQATKLEDSAVYFCASSQIYAQGNQPQHFGDGTRLSIL.

V gene TRBV5-1 combines with J gene TRBJ2-3, with D maybe TRBD2 (5 bases). The CDR3 runs to 16 residues. The germline V gene has CDR1 SGHRS and CDR2 YFSETQ. Trimming shortened V by 2 bases and J by 0 bases, and 13 bases separated the two germline ends. The CDR3 coding sequence is TGCGCCAGCAGCTTTCCGGGCAGGACTAGCACAGATACGCAGTATTTT. It translates to CASSFPGRTSTDTQYF.

The chain has TRBV5-4 and TRBJ1-1; D is possibly TRBD1 (6 bases). The V end lost 3 bases, the J end lost 3 bases, and 15 bases lay between the germline ends. The CDR3 sequence is 15 residues long. Germline V gene lookup returns CDR1 SGHNT and CDR2 YYREEE (reference sequence). The CDR3 DNA is TGTGCCAGCAGCTGGATGGGGGCGGTGGACACTGAAGCTTTCTTT. This translates into CASSWMGAVDTEAFF.

This clone was counted once. The same CDR3 also results from other DNA sequences found in this sample. The chain is built from TRBV6-5 and TRBJ2-7; a possible D gene is TRBD2 (6 bases). The V and J ends lost 0 bases and 4 bases respectively, with 10 bases between them. Germline V gene lookup returns CDR1 MNHEY and CDR2 SVGAGI. CDR3 length equals 14 residues. The CDR3 loop is CASSYSGGPYEQYF. CDR3 DNA sequence: TGTGCCAGCAGTTACTCAGGAGGGCCGTACGAGCAGTACTTC.

This chain uses TRBV10-3 with TRBJ2-3, with 8 bases that match TRBD1. Germline CDR1 ENHRY, CDR2 SYGVKD. The CDR3 sequence is 14 residues long. After removal of 10 bases from V and 2 bases from J, the junction contained 8 bases not matched to a gene. CDR3 protein: CATAPGQATDTQYF. Written as DNA, the CDR3 is TGTGCCACCGCCCCGGGACAGGCCACAGATACGCAGTATTTT.

This sequence joins TRBV5-1 and TRBJ2-7; D may be TRBD2 (5 bases). CDR3 length equals 12 residues. V was shortened by 3 bases and J by 6 bases, with 10 bases between the two germline ends. Germline V gene sequence: CDR1 SGHRS, CDR2 YFSETQ. CDR3 bases: TGCGCCAGCAGCTCATCCCGGGGCGAGCAGTACTTC. Its protein product is CASSSSRGEQYF.

The chain carries TRBV10-3 and TRBJ2-7; 10 bases match TRBD2. CDR3 length: 15 amino acids. CDR1 is ENHRY and CDR2 is SYGVKD in the germline V gene. Trimming took 4 bases from V and 2 from J; bases not matched to a gene: 5. The CDR3 loop is CAISGLAGSTYEQYF. The CDR3 coding sequence is TGTGCCATCAGTGGACTAGCGGGTTCAACCTACGAGCAGTACTTC.

This clone showed up just once. This sequence joins TRBV19 and TRBJ2-7; TRBD2 aligns across 10 bases. The V gene end was trimmed by 6 bases and the J gene end by 1 base; junction bases not matched to a gene: 3. Looked up from germline, CDR1 is LNHDA and CDR2 is SQIVND (reference sequence). The CDR3 totals 14 residues. The CDR3: CASRKTSGSYEQYF. CDR3 sequence (DNA): TGTGCCAGTAGGAAGACTAGCGGGTCCTACGAGCAGTACTTC.

The genes are TRBV5-4 and TRBJ2-1, with D uncertain. The CDR3 runs 15 residues. Germline V gene sequence: CDR1 SGHNT, CDR2 YYREEE (reference sequence). V was shortened by 0 bases and J by 7 bases, with 14 bases between the two germline ends. The CDR3 sequence: CASSLEVRGLNEQFF. The CDR3 DNA follows: TGTGCCAGCAGCTTGGAAGTCAGAGGCTTGAATGAGCAGTTCTTC. The full variable domain, completed using reference TRBV5-4 and TRBJ2-1, is ETGVTQSPTHLIKTRGQQVTLRCSSQSGHNTVSWYQQALGQGPQFIFQYYREEENGRGNFPPRFSGLQFPNYSSELNVNALELDDSALYLCASSLEVRGLNEQFFGPGTRLTVL.

The chain uses TRBV7-2 and TRBJ2-7; D possibly corresponds to TRBD1 (6 bases). The V end was cut by 5 bases, the J end by 0 bases, with 11 bases between. Germline V gene data show CDR1 as SGHTA and CDR2 as FQGNSA. The CDR3 is 14 amino acids. Here the CDR3 DNA reads TGTGCCAGCAGCCCAGGGGTGGCCTCCTACGAGCAGTACTTC. This sequence encodes CASSPGVASYEQYF.